The clone carrying this T cell receptor beta chain has just a few counts. Its antigen is undetermined. The sample originates from a study of T cells in Graves' hyperthyroidism and ophthalmopathy. Diagnoses rested on clinical symptoms, serum thyroxine and TRAb, thyroid ultrasound and orbital computed tomography. Study-level findings and limits: Stable hyperthyroidism and ophthalmopathy were separated using 13 V-J signatures. Blood also held most thyroid clonotypes expanded beyond 0.001. With a median lead of approximately 6.4 months before onset, the model predicted ophthalmopathy.

This CDR3 spans 11 amino acids. The germline V and J ends were trimmed by 8 bases and 7 bases, with 11 bases remaining between them. Germline V gene lookup returns CDR1 SQVTM and CDR2 ANQGSEA. Regions amplified from RNA transcripts were the TCR beta CDR3 regions. The HTBI primer set drove a first-round RT-PCR of the TCR CDR3. TCRdb passed the multiplex PCR reads through MiXCR, listing each CDR3 protein once. The sample lists approximately 510,000 distinct CDR3 sequences, roughly 45% occurring once. This receptor was taken from an adult woman with Graves' disease, either hyperthyroidism or ophthalmopathy (not recorded which). This chain connects TRBV29-1 to TRBJ1-4; D gene uncertain. The sequenced material came from peripheral blood or thyroid tissue (not recorded which). CDR3 coding DNA: TGCAGCACGACCCGGGGTGAAAAACTGTTTTTT. It yields the protein CSTTRGEKLFF.